This passage covers 21 T cell receptor beta chains from one sample sequenced in a study of T cell responses to AZD1222 COVID-19 vaccine. Clones were read by immunoSEQ multiplex PCR, and TCRdb kept only the in-frame ones, dropping some. This sample has about 130,000 clones, with 80% to 90% found just once. The sample in question was peripheral blood, obtained 28 days after the second AZD1222 dose. These receptors all stem from an adult who received the AZD1222 COVID-19 vaccine.

V is TRBV27 and J is TRBJ1-2; D perhaps matches TRBD1 (6 bases). This CDR3 has 16 amino acids. In germline, CDR1 is MNHEY, CDR2 SMNVEV (reference sequence). Trimming stripped 2 bases from V and 8 bases from J, with 21 bases between. The CDR3 DNA reads TGTGCCAGCAGTTTACACAAATCCGGACAGTTGGGAGGCTACACCTTC. Amino acids: CASSLHKSGQLGGYTF.

The chain recombines TRBV27 with TRBJ2-4; possibly TRBD1 or TRBD2 for D (6 bases each). The CDR3 length is 15 residues. Germline CDR1 and CDR2: MNHEY and SMNVEV (reference sequence). Trimming left V 7 bases short and J 7 bases short, with 20 bases between. In DNA form, the CDR3 reads TGTGCCAGCACCCCTCGAGGGGGGATTGTTAACATTCAGTACTTC. It specifies CASTPRGGIVNIQYF.

The genes are TRBV5-4 and TRBJ1-4; D perhaps matches TRBD1 (5 bases). V was pared by 0 bases and J by 6 bases, with 12 bases between. CDR1 SGHNT and CDR2 YYREEE come from the germline V gene (reference sequence). The CDR3 contains 15 residues. CDR3 nucleotide sequence: TGTGCCAGCAGCTTGGCGGGCAGGGAGGATGAAAAACTGTTTTTT. Its protein product is CASSLAGREDEKLFF.

This sequence joins TRBV4-3 and TRBJ1-2; D gene uncertain. The CDR3 runs 16 residues. The germline V gene encodes CDR1 LGHNA and CDR2 YSLEER. Trimming pared 0 bases from V and 3 bases from J, leaving 14 bases between. CDR3 in amino acids: CASSQEIAVRDYGYTF. The CDR3 DNA sequence: TGCGCCAGCAGCCAAGAAATCGCAGTTAGGGACTATGGCTACACCTTC.

In this sample, this clone turned up once. The chain couples TRBV7-2 to TRBJ1-2, with D maybe TRBD1 (5 bases). The CDR3 has 13 residues. V was clipped by 5 bases and J by 6 bases, with 13 bases between them. Germline V gene lookup returns CDR1 SGHTA and CDR2 FQGNSA. The CDR3 spells CASSLGGSNGYTF. CDR3 DNA: TGTGCCAGCAGCCTCGGGGGATCTAATGGCTACACCTTC.

The chain employs TRBV27 and TRBJ1-6; D is possibly TRBD1 (5 bases). Per the germline V gene, CDR1 is MNHEY and CDR2 is SMNVEV (reference sequence). Trimming stripped 6 bases from V and 8 bases from J, with 11 bases between. The CDR3 has 13 amino acids. CDR3 protein: CASRPQGDSPLHF. Written as DNA, the CDR3 is TGTGCCAGCAGGCCCCAAGGGGATTCACCCCTCCACTTT.

The chain joins TRBV27 to TRBJ2-1, with 12 bases aligning to TRBD2. The CDR3 is 17 amino acids. Germline lookup yields CDR1 MNHEY and CDR2 SMNVEV (reference sequence). V lost 3 bases, J lost 8 bases, and 11 bases stayed unmatched. The CDR3 spells CASSFLRLAGEEHEQFF. CDR3 nucleotide sequence: TGTGCCAGCAGTTTCCTCCGACTAGCGGGAGAGGAGCATGAGCAGTTCTTC.

This sequence joins TRBV19 and TRBJ2-1, with 14 bases matching TRBD2. J was trimmed by 7 bases and V by 1 base; bases with no gene match: 6. This CDR3 comprises 17 residues. Germline V lookup: CDR1 LNHDA, CDR2 SQIVND (reference sequence). CDR3 DNA sequence: TGTGCCAGTAGTATAGGTTGGACTAGCGGGAGGAATAATGAGCAGTTCTTC. This encodes CASSIGWTSGRNNEQFF.

V and J are TRBV4-1 and TRBJ2-2; TRBD1 aligns across 7 bases. Trimming cost V 3 bases and J 5 bases; bases outside gene matches: 9. This CDR3 contains 16 residues. Germline CDR1 and CDR2: MGHRA and YSYEKL. The CDR3 sequence is CASSHKPYRGTGELFF. The CDR3 DNA reads as TGCGCCAGCAGCCATAAACCATACAGGGGTACCGGGGAGCTGTTTTTT.

The CDR3 reads CASSPTGTGGVEPQHF. The CDR3 bases are TGTGCCAGCTCACCAACCGGGACAGGGGGCGTAGAGCCCCAGCATTTT. The chain recombines TRBV18 with TRBJ1-5; 12 positions match TRBD1. V gave up 2 bases and J gave up 8 bases; unmatched junction bases: 7. This CDR3 is built from 16 residues. Germline V gives CDR1 KGHSH, CDR2 LQKENI.

This clone appeared a few times. The chain is built from TRBV5-1 and TRBJ2-7, with TRBD2 matching over 10 bases. The trim removed 0 bases at V and 3 bases at J, leaving 12 bases unmatched. CDR3 size: 18 residues. Germline V gene sequence: CDR1 SGHRS, CDR2 YFSETQ. The CDR3 DNA follows: TGCGCCAGCAGCTTGGCAGGCAGCGGGAGGGCCCGAAACTACGAGCAGTACTTC. This sequence encodes CASSLAGSGRARNYEQYF. Full variable domain (missing parts from reference TRBV5-1 and TRBJ2-7): KAGVTQTPRYLIKTRGQQVTLSCSPISGHRSVSWYQQTPGQGLQFLFEYFSETQRNKGNFPGRFSGRQFSNSRSEMNVSTLELGDSALYLCASSLAGSGRARNYEQYFGPGTRLTVT.

This clone appeared once. This chain uses TRBV4-1 with TRBJ1-4, with unresolved D. Germline assignment: CDR1 MGHRA and CDR2 YSYEKL. V shed 3 bases and J shed 5 bases, with 13 bases lying between them. The CDR3 is 15 residues long. Written as DNA, the CDR3 is TGCGCCAGCAGCCAGCTCGGGCTGAGGAATGAAAAACTGTTTTTT. It is translated as CASSQLGLRNEKLFF.

The genes are TRBV7-9 and TRBJ2-1; 7 positions match TRBD2. The ends lost 6 bases at V and 9 bases at J; junction bases unmatched: 14. The CDR3 is made up of 15 amino acids. Germline V lookup: CDR1 SEHNR, CDR2 FQNEAQ (reference sequence). CDR3 sequence (DNA): TGTGCCAGCAGTCCCTCGGCGGGAGATGTCACTGAGCAGTTCTTC. This gives the protein CASSPSAGDVTEQFF.

This chain connects TRBV6-2 or TRBV6-3 to TRBJ1-1; D uncertain. This CDR3 spans 14 amino acids. Per germline, CDR1 MNHEY and CDR2 SVGEGT. V lost 4 bases and J 4 bases, leaving 13 bases between the germline ends. As DNA, the CDR3 is TGTGCCAGCAGTTTTCTTCCAGAAAGCACTGAAGCTTTCTTT. Protein product: CASSFLPESTEAFF.

The V call is TRBV2, the J call TRBJ1-1, with D perhaps TRBD1 (5 bases). Germline V CDR1 and CDR2: SNHLY, FYNNEI. The CDR3 loop spans 13 amino acids. Trimming stripped 3 bases from V and 7 bases from J, with 12 bases between. CDR3 in amino acids: CASSEGVRGEAFF. The CDR3 coding sequence is TGTGCCAGCAGTGAGGGGGTAAGGGGTGAAGCTTTCTTT.

The V gene is TRBV27, the J gene TRBJ1-5; D is uncertain. Between the trimmed V and J ends, which lost 7 bases and 6 bases, there was a span of 13 bases. Germline values: CDR1 MNHEY, CDR2 SMNVEV (reference sequence). This CDR3 comprises 13 residues. DNA for the CDR3: TGTGCCAGCACCACGGACCCGAGTCAGCCCCAGCATTTT. Amino acids: CASTTDPSQPQHF.

The chain combines TRBV7-2 with TRBJ1-6; D is perhaps TRBD1 (6 bases). This CDR3 has 16 amino acids. Deletions cut 5 bases from V and 6 bases from J, with 17 bases between. Germline V CDR1 and CDR2: SGHTA, FQGNSA. This CDR3 is CASSPYRAALNSPLHF. The DNA of the CDR3 is TGTGCCAGCAGCCCATACAGGGCCGCTCTTAATTCACCCCTCCACTTT.

The J gene is TRBJ1-4, the V gene TRBV11-2; 7 bases line up with TRBD1. CDR1 SGHAT and CDR2 FQNNGV come from the germline V gene. The CDR3 totals 18 residues. The ends lost 3 bases at V and 0 bases at J; junction bases unmatched: 10. The CDR3 nucleotides are TGTGCCAGCAGCTTGACAGGGTTTCAAGGGGCAACTAATGAAAAACTGTTTTTT. Translated, it gives CASSLTGFQGATNEKLFF.

In its sample, this clone was seen a few times. The chain recombines TRBV28 with TRBJ1-5; no clear D gene. The germline CDR1 and CDR2 sequences are MDHEN and SYDVKM. CDR3 size: 14 residues. The germline V and J ends were trimmed by 4 bases and 0 bases, with 7 bases remaining between them. CDR3 DNA: TGTGCCAGCAGTTCGGGGTTTAGCAATCAGCCCCAGCATTTT. Residues: CASSSGFSNQPQHF.

The CDR3 is CASSYGGYYNEQFF. The CDR3 region has the DNA TGTGCCAGCTCCTACGGGGGTTACTACAATGAGCAGTTCTTC. The rearrangement uses TRBV27 and TRBJ2-1; a possible D gene is TRBD2 (6 bases). The ends were cut back, 8 bases at V and 3 bases at J, with 14 bases in the middle. CDR1 MNHEY and CDR2 SMNVEV come from the germline V gene (reference sequence). The CDR3 has 14 amino acids.

In this sample, this clone turned up once. The V gene is TRBV5-1, the J gene TRBJ1-1; the D gene is possibly TRBD1 (6 bases). Per the germline V gene, CDR1 is SGHRS and CDR2 is YFSETQ. The ends were cut back, 1 base at V and 6 bases at J, with 10 bases in the middle. The CDR3 sequence is 13 residues long. The CDR3 DNA reads as TGCGCCAGCAGCTTGATGAGGACAGCTGAAGCTTTCTTT. Its protein product is CASSLMRTAEAFF.